The 25 T cell receptor beta chains below come from one sample, sequenced in a study of blood T cells in healthy people across ages. Primers used in a second PCR of about 6 to 12 cycles were a sample-barcoded 5' primer and a J-beta primer mix. TCRdb ran MiXCR on the 5' RACE reads and lists one entry per CDR3 protein. The sample holds 600,000 or so distinct CDR3 sequences, approximately 30% seen once. Sequenced material: blood. The source is a woman of 80 years or more in good health.

This clonotype was seen at least ten times. The chain joins TRBV7-9 to TRBJ1-2, with TRBD1 as a possible D gene (5 bases). The CDR3 runs 15 residues. Germline V gene sequence: CDR1 SEHNR, CDR2 FQNEAQ (reference sequence). Trimming stripped 5 bases from V and 8 bases from J, with 21 bases between. The CDR3 DNA follows: TGTGCCAGCAGCCCGACGGGACTGGAGCTGAGAGGCTACACCTTC. This encodes CASSPTGLELRGYTF.

This clonotype was detected ten times or more. The gene calls are TRBV2 and TRBJ2-5, with 13 bases fitting TRBD2. V gave up 2 bases and J gave up 4 bases; unmatched junction bases: 7. CDR1 is SNHLY, CDR2 FYNNEI, per germline. This CDR3 comprises 17 residues. The CDR3 DNA sequence: TGTGCCAGCAGTGAATCGATGACTAGCGGGGGGCGAGAGACCCAGTACTTC. Protein product: CASSESMTSGGRETQYF. The full variable domain, in which reference TRBV2 and TRBJ2-5 provide the parts outside the CDR3, is EPEVTQTPSHQVTQMGQEVILRCVPISNHLYFYWYRQILGQKVEFLVSFYNNEISEKSEIFDDQFSVERPDGSNFTLKIRSTKLEDSAMYFCASSESMTSGGRETQYFGPGTRLLVL.

The sample holds many counts of this clonotype. The V gene is TRBV7-9, the J gene TRBJ2-1, with 7 bases aligning to TRBD1. The CDR3 has 15 amino acids. With 5 bases clipped from V and 4 bases from J, the junction kept 8 bases outside the gene matches. The V gene's germline CDR1 is SEHNR and CDR2 FQNEAQ (reference sequence). CDR3: CASSARGSRYNEQFF. CDR3 in DNA: TGTGCCAGCAGCGCCAGGGGGTCGAGATACAATGAGCAGTTCTTC.

On this clonotype: This could be a read error, since a much larger clone is one nucleotide away. The genes are TRBV5-1 and TRBJ2-7; D is uncertain. The CDR3 is 13 amino acids. The germline CDR1 and CDR2 sequences are SGHRS and YFSETQ. The ends were cut back, 4 bases at V and 2 bases at J, with 10 bases in the middle. The DNA of the CDR3 is TGCGCCAGCAGCCACGGGTGGACCTACGAGCAGTACTTC. As protein: CASSHGWTYEQYF.

At least ten counts were recorded for this clonotype. The chain carries TRBV5-1 and TRBJ2-1; D may match TRBD1 or TRBD2 (5 bases each). The length of the CDR3 is 15 residues. Germline lookup yields CDR1 SGHRS and CDR2 YFSETQ. V lost 2 bases and J lost 2, with 11 bases in between. The CDR3 region is CASSLGTLAYNEQFF. CDR3 coding DNA: TGCGCCAGCAGCTTAGGGACCCTCGCCTACAATGAGCAGTTCTTC.

This clonotype has just a few counts. An end of the junction does not agree with germline; a read error may underlie this. This chain links TRBV20-1 with TRBJ2-5; D unresolved. The J call may be incorrect, as the DNA end agrees better with TRBJ2-7. Germline assignment: CDR1 DFQATT and CDR2 SNEGSKA (reference sequence). The CDR3 has 12 amino acids. CDR3: CGAVGPSLEQYF. The CDR3 nucleotides read TGCGGTGCTGTCGGGCCTTCCCTCGAGCAGTACTTC.

This clonotype appeared many times. The chain uses TRBV28 and TRBJ2-5; 8 bases map to TRBD2. The CDR3 has 16 amino acids. V lost 2 bases, J lost 5 bases, and 10 bases stayed unmatched. From germline, CDR1 is MDHEN and CDR2 SYDVKM. CDR3 region: CASSLGGGPPSETQYF. The DNA for the CDR3 is TGTGCCAGCAGTTTAGGCGGGGGGCCTCCGTCGGAGACCCAGTACTTC.

About this clonotype: Because the CDR3 is missing its conserved closing phenylalanine or tryptophan, this is likely a read error. The rearrangement links TRBV3-1 to TRBJ2-1; 11 bases match TRBD1. This CDR3 is 16 amino acids long. Germline V gives CDR1 LGHDT, CDR2 YNNKEL (reference sequence). With 5 bases clipped from V and 6 bases from J, the junction kept 9 bases outside the gene matches. The CDR3 region has the DNA TGTGCCAGCAGCAAGAAAACCGGGACAGGGGGCAATGAGCAGTTCGTC. Residues: CASSKKTGTGGNEQFV.

This clonotype was recorded many times. The chain's CDR3 is CASSRTTGGARAVYF. CDR3 nucleotide sequence: TGTGCCAGCAGTCGTACGACAGGGGGCGCAAGGGCGGTGTACTTC. The chain recombines TRBV27 with TRBJ2-4, with TRBD1 matching 10 bases. The CDR3 totals 15 residues. The V gene end was trimmed by 5 bases and the J gene end by 15 bases; junction bases not matched to a gene: 16. Germline V lookup: CDR1 MNHEY, CDR2 SMNVEV (reference sequence).

This clonotype came up once. The J gene is TRBJ1-6, the V gene TRBV5-1; 7 bases match TRBD1. CDR1 is SGHRS, CDR2 YFSETQ, per germline. V shed 4 bases and J 7 bases; nucleotides not matched to a gene: 5. The CDR3 runs 14 residues. CDR3 protein: CASSREGGNSPLHF. CDR3 nucleotide sequence: TGCGCCAGCAGCCGGGAAGGGGGCAATTCACCCCTCCACTTT.

This clonotype was seen ten or more times. The chain couples TRBV7-2 to TRBJ2-7; 9 bases are shared with TRBD1. Germline CDR1 reads SGHTA; CDR2 reads FQGNSA. V lost 0 bases to trimming and J lost 5 bases; unmatched junction nucleotides: 5. CDR3 size: 15 residues. CDR3 bases: TGTGCCAGCAGCTTAGCGGGGGGACAGGGCCACGAGCAGTACTTC. Encoded protein: CASSLAGGQGHEQYF.

This clonotype was detected a few times. The rearrangement joins TRBV7-3 to TRBJ1-1, with no clear D. The ends were cut back, 5 bases at V and 0 bases at J, with 7 bases in the middle. This CDR3 region has 13 residues. The germline gives CDR1 SGHTA, CDR2 FQGTGA. In nucleotides, the CDR3 is TGTGCCAGCAGCCGCCAAATGAACACTGAAGCTTTCTTT. This sequence encodes CASSRQMNTEAFF. Variable domain in full (rest from reference TRBV7-3 and TRBJ1-1): GAGVSQTPSNKVTEKGKYVELRCDPISGHTALYWYRQSLGQGPEFLIYFQGTGAADDSGLPNDRFFAVRPEGSVSTLKIQRTERGDSAVYLCASSRQMNTEAFFGQGTRLTVV.

This clonotype occurred many times. This chain uses TRBV6-2 or TRBV6-3 with TRBJ2-1; D is uncertain. Trimming pared 6 bases from V and 10 bases from J, leaving 10 bases between. The CDR3 loop spans 11 amino acids. Per germline, CDR1 MNHEY and CDR2 SVGEGT. This chain's CDR3 is CASSPAGEQFF. As DNA, the CDR3 is TGTGCCAGCAGCCCGGCCGGCGAGCAGTTCTTC.

The gene calls are TRBV5-1 and TRBJ1-1, with unresolved D. Germline CDR1 reads SGHRS; CDR2 reads YFSETQ. Trimming took off 4 bases at V and 5 bases at J, with 12 bases between the two ends. This CDR3 spans 13 amino acids. The chain's CDR3 is CASSEEVITEAFF. The CDR3 DNA sequence: TGCGCCAGCAGCGAAGAAGTAATAACTGAAGCTTTCTTT.

This chain uses TRBV20-1 with TRBJ1-2; D uncertain. Trimming cost V 2 bases and J 8 bases, with 15 bases left between them. This CDR3 comprises 13 residues. CDR1 is DFQATT and CDR2 is SNEGSKA in the germline V gene (reference sequence). In nucleotides, the CDR3 is TGCAGTGCTAGACTTGGAGGCCCAAGGGGCTACACCTTC. Amino acids: CSARLGGPRGYTF.

This clonotype was recorded a few times. The V call is TRBV29-1, the J call TRBJ2-2, with 7 positions matching TRBD1. The V gene end was trimmed by 6 bases and the J gene end by 6 bases; junction bases not matched to a gene: 13. This CDR3 region has 15 residues. CDR1 and CDR2 from the germline V gene are SQVTM and ANQGSEA. CDR3 sequence: CSVETDRVVAGELFF. CDR3 nucleotide sequence: TGCAGCGTCGAGACCGACAGGGTGGTCGCCGGGGAGCTGTTTTTT.

The V and J genes are TRBV4-1 and TRBJ2-7; D perhaps matches TRBD2 (6 bases). CDR1 and CDR2 from the germline V gene are MGHRA and YSYEKL. Trimming removed 4 bases from V and 3 bases from J, with 13 bases in between. The CDR3 is 14 residues long. As DNA, the CDR3 is TGCGCCAGCAGCCCCGGGGGTCCGGTCTACGAGCAGTACTTC. Encoded protein: CASSPGGPVYEQYF.

In regard to this clonotype: A much larger clonotype is one base distant, so this may be a read error. This chain connects TRBV11-2 to TRBJ2-7, with TRBD1 matching 7 bases. The DNA end favors TRBJ2-5, so the J call may be wrong. There are 15 residues in the CDR3. Germline CDR1 SGHAT, CDR2 FQNNGV. The CDR3 coding sequence is TGTGCCAGCAGCTTAGTATCGAGCAGGGGGGAGACCCAGTACTTC. Its translation: CASSLVSSRGETQYF.

On this clonotype itself: A read error is possible here, since a much larger clone lies one base away. The chain couples TRBV7-8 to TRBJ2-7; D may match TRBD1 or TRBD2 (5 bases each). The last part of the DNA fits TRBJ2-5 better; the J call may be wrong. The CDR3 runs to 16 residues. From germline, CDR1 is SGHVS and CDR2 FQNEAQ. The DNA of the CDR3 is TGTGCCAGCAGCGGGACCCGCGTGCTCTCTCCAGAGACCCAGTACTTC. Residues: CASSGTRVLSPETQYF.

The sample holds many counts of this clonotype. This chain joins TRBV20-1 and TRBJ1-2; D not resolved. Trimming pared 6 bases from V and 2 bases from J, leaving 16 bases between. The length of the CDR3 is 14 residues. Germline V gene sequence: CDR1 DFQATT, CDR2 SNEGSKA (reference sequence). CDR3 loop: CSAPPMGGNYGYTF. DNA for the CDR3: TGCAGTGCCCCGCCGATGGGAGGGAACTATGGCTACACCTTC.

The chain links TRBV29-1 to TRBJ2-3, with 7 bases lining up with TRBD2. CDR1 and CDR2 (germline): SQVTM, ANQGSEA. J gave up 3 bases and V 4 bases, and 10 bases lay outside the gene matches. This CDR3 is built from 15 residues. As DNA, the CDR3 is TGCAGCGTTGGGCTCTCGGCTAGCGGAACAGATACGCAGTATTTT. Protein: CSVGLSASGTDTQYF.

This clonotype was picked up many times. The V call is TRBV20-1, the J call TRBJ2-1, with TRBD2 identical over 8 bases. Looked up from germline, CDR1 is DFQATT and CDR2 is SNEGSKA (reference sequence). The trim removed 0 bases at V and 14 bases at J, leaving 15 bases unmatched. The CDR3 is 15 amino acids. DNA of the CDR3: TGCAGTGCTAGAGATAATAGCGGGGTGGGGATGGTGGAGTTCTTC. Translating it yields CSARDNSGVGMVEFF.

The chain recombines TRBV7-9 with TRBJ2-7; D unresolved. The V end was cut by 5 bases, the J end by 9 bases, with 20 bases between. CDR3 size: 14 residues. CDR1 and CDR2 from the germline V gene are SEHNR and FQNEAQ (reference sequence). DNA of the CDR3: TGTGCCAGCAGCCCCCACGCGTCAGCTAGAACGCAGTACTTC. This encodes CASSPHASARTQYF.

The sample holds a few counts of this clonotype. This chain uses TRBV20-1 with TRBJ2-5; 11 bases align to TRBD2. The CDR3 is 15 residues long. V dropped 5 bases and J dropped 11; count of bases not matched to a gene: 16. Germline values: CDR1 DFQATT, CDR2 SNEGSKA (reference sequence). The CDR3 nucleotides read TGCAGTGCTGGAATGGGACTAGCGGAAGGGGGTGAGCAGTACTTC. This encodes CSAGMGLAEGGEQYF.

The chain is built from TRBV12-3 or TRBV12-4 and TRBJ2-3, with D possibly matching TRBD2 (5 bases). This CDR3 spans 12 amino acids. Trimming removed 6 bases from V and 4 bases from J, with 8 bases in between. The CDR3 nucleotides read TGTGCCAGCAGAGTACTAGCAGATACGCAGTATTTT. This gives the protein CASRVLADTQYF.